The 3 T cell receptor beta chains presented below share a single source sample, sequenced in a study of regulatory T cells in long-lasting Graves disease. The time point was: persistent/refractory GD, antithyroid drugs over 5 years with positive TRAb. After RNA was extracted from PBMCs, the TCR library was made from it. Researchers made TCR beta libraries by using iRepertoire HTBI primers and running Arm-PCR on CDR3 regions. TCRdb analysed the multiplex PCR reads with MiXCR anew, one entry per CDR3 protein. The table has about 470,000 distinct CDR3 sequences, roughly 20% seen once. The sequenced sample was peripheral blood mononuclear cells (PBMCs), obtained when the disease was refractory, from a patient treated with antithyroid drugs. Receptor source: a female donor with Graves disease.

This clonotype was recorded many times. This rearrangement joins TRBV2 to TRBJ2-7; D not resolved. With 3 bases removed from V and 4 bases from J, the gap between germline ends came to 16 bases. Looked up from germline, CDR1 is SNHLY and CDR2 is FYNNEI. There are 15 residues in the CDR3. CDR3 bases: TGTGCCAGCAGTGATTCGTCAGAGGACCCATACGAGCAGTACTTC. It translates to CASSDSSEDPYEQYF.

The chain combines TRBV5-4 with TRBJ1-2; D possibly corresponds to TRBD1 (5 bases). Germline values: CDR1 SGHNT, CDR2 YYREEE (reference sequence). V was clipped by 2 bases and J by 6 bases, with 14 bases between them. The CDR3 sequence is 14 residues long. CDR3 amino acids: CASSFPRGHDGYTF. The DNA of the CDR3 is TGTGCCAGCAGCTTCCCCCGGGGCCACGATGGCTACACCTTC.

This clonotype has at least ten counts. This sequence joins TRBV29-1 and TRBJ1-5; 8 positions agree with TRBD1. Per germline, CDR1 SQVTM and CDR2 ANQGSEA. J was trimmed by 7 bases and V by 0 bases; bases with no gene match: 8. This CDR3 is 15 amino acids long. Here the CDR3 DNA reads TGCAGCGTTGAAGACAGGGACAGGTCCCTGCAGCCCCAGCATTTT. Amino acids: CSVEDRDRSLQPQHF. The full variable domain, with the rest looked up from reference TRBV29-1 and TRBJ1-5, is SAVISQKPSRDICQRGTSLTIQCQVDSQVTMMFWYRQQPGQSLTLIATANQGSEATYESGFVIDKFPISRPNLTFSTLTVSNMSPEDSSIYLCSVEDRDRSLQPQHFGDGTRLSIL.